This T cell receptor (beta chain) is from a study of T cell clonality in common variable immunodeficiency. The study, taken as a whole, reports: CVID subjects shared fewer TCRbeta clones than healthy controls did. The cause of increased CVID clonality remains unclear without subpopulation sequencing.

This clone was counted at least ten times. Its specificity is unknown. The read terminates 3 residues ahead of where the CDR3 ends, so the germline J gene completes it. V was shortened by 8 bases and J by 1 base, with 8 bases between the two germline ends. The CDR3 loop spans 11 amino acids. Looked up from germline, CDR1 is GTSNPN and CDR2 is SVGIG (reference sequence). Most patients and controls had Caucasian heritage. Produced via immunoSEQ multiplex PCR; TCRdb's table is partial and in-frame only. The table lists about 66,000 clones, no singletons, with around 1.6% in the top ten. This sequence was found in a person aged 18 to 75 in good health. Material for sequencing was peripheral blood mononuclear cells. The rearrangement joins TRBV30 to TRBJ1-1; no clear D gene. CDR3 protein: CAHNRNTEAFF. The CDR3 DNA, read in part, is TGTGCCCATAATAGGAACACTGAA.